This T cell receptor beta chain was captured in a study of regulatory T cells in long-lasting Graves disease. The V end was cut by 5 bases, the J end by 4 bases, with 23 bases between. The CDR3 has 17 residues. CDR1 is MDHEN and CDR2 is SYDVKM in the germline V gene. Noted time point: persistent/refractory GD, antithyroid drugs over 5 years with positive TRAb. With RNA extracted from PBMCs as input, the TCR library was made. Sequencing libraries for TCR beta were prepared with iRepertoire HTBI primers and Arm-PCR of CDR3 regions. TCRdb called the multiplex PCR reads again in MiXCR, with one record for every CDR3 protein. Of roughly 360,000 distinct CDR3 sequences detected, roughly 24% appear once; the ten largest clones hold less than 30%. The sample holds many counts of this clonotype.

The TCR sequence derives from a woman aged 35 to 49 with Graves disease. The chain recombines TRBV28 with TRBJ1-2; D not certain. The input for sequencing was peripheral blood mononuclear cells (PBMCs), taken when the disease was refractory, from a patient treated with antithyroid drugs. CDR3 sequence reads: CASSLPSGSLTIYGYTF. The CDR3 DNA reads TGTGCCAGCAGTCTCCCTTCGGGCAGTCTGACTATCTATGGCTACACCTTC.